Detailed here is one TCR beta chain. From germline, CDR1 is MNHNS and CDR2 SASEGT. CDR3 length: 15 amino acids. The ends lost 2 bases at V and 4 bases at J; junction bases unmatched: 5. This sample is drawn from a study of T cell changes during pregnancy in multiple sclerosis. Produced via immunoSEQ multiplex PCR; TCRdb's table is partial and in-frame only. Among more than 95,000 clones listed, roughly nine tenths were seen once. The TCR comes from a female donor with multiple sclerosis, enrolled in a pregnancy study. Sequences were derived from peripheral blood, sampled after pregnancy. This sequence joins TRBV6-1 and TRBJ1-1; 9 bases are a match to TRBD1. CDR3 coding DNA: TGTGCCAGCAGTGAACCGGGACAGGGTGGCACTGAAGCTTTCTTT. Translating gives CASSEPGQGGTEAFF.